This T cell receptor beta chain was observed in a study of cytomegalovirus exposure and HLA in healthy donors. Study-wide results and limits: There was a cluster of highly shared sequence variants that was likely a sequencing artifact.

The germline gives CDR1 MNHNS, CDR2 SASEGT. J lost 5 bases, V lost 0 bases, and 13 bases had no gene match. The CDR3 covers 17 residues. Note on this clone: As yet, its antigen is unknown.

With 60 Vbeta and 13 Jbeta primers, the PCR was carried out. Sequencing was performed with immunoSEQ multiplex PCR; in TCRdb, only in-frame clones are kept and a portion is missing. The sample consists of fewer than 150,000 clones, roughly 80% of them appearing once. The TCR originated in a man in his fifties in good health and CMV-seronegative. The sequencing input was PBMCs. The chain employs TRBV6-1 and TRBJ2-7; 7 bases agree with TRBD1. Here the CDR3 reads CASSEALRDSVPHEQYF. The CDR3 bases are TGTGCCAGCAGTGAAGCGCTTCGGGACAGCGTCCCCCACGAGCAGTACTTC.